The rows below give T cell receptor beta chains drawn from one sample of a study of blood T cells in healthy people across ages. Via MiXCR, TCRdb re-called the 5' RACE reads, giving one row per CDR3 protein. The repertoire consists of 1.5 million to 2 million distinct CDR3 sequences, with just under 50% occurring once and the leading ten covering over 2%. The sample was blood. These receptors came from a woman aged 40-49 years in good health. Each CDR3 is given with its conserved first and last residue. D genes are given only for firm matches. A clone size is listed for some rows: how often the clone was seen (once, few, many), or a class if it is expanded.

D: TRBD2
V: TRBV12-5
size: .
J: TRBJ2-4
CDR3: CASGLVTGGPLAKNIQYF
DNA: TGTGCTAGTGGTTTGGTAACGGGGGGGCCTCTAGCCAAAAACATTCAGTACTTC

D: .
V: TRBV6-2/TRBV6-3
size: .
J: TRBJ2-3
CDR3: CASSYGSVWGSTDTQYF
DNA: TGTGCCAGCAGTTACGGGTCTGTTTGGGGGAGCACAGATACGCAGTATTTT

D: TRBD1
V: TRBV20-1
size: .
J: TRBJ1-2
CDR3: CSAWDRGYGYTF
DNA: TGCAGTGCTTGGGACAGGGGTTATGGCTACACCTTC

D: TRBD2
V: TRBV6-2/TRBV6-3
size: .
J: TRBJ2-1
CDR3: CASTGLAGGLSEQFF
DNA: TGTGCCAGCACCGGACTAGCGGGGGGGCTTAGTGAGCAGTTCTTC

D: .
V: TRBV12-3/TRBV12-4
size: .
J: TRBJ1-1
CDR3: CASFSGLRGTEAFF
DNA: TGTGCCAGCTTTAGTGGGCTTCGGGGGACTGAAGCTTTCTTT

D: .
V: TRBV6-5
size: few
J: TRBJ1-2
CDR3: CASSYGQPNYGYTF
DNA: TGTGCCAGCAGTTATGGACAGCCTAACTATGGCTACACCTTC

D: .
V: TRBV6-2/TRBV6-3
size: many
J: TRBJ2-7
CDR3: CASTDPQYEQYF
DNA: TGTGCCAGCACTGATCCCCAATACGAGCAGTACTTC

D: .
V: TRBV20-1
size: .
J: TRBJ2-3
CDR3: CSAKLAADTQYF
DNA: TGCAGTGCTAAATTGGCTGCAGATACGCAGTATTTT

D: .
V: TRBV6-2/TRBV6-3
size: .
J: TRBJ1-1
CDR3: CAIKGPANTEAFF
DNA: TGTGCCATTAAGGGACCGGCGAACACTGAAGCTTTCTTT

D: TRBD2
V: TRBV28
size: .
J: TRBJ2-5
CDR3: CASTLWTSGEQETQYF
DNA: TGTGCCAGCACCCTATGGACTAGCGGGGAACAAGAGACCCAGTACTTC

D: .
V: TRBV6-2/TRBV6-3
size: .
J: TRBJ2-7
CDR3: CASSSVRRTSYEQYF
DNA: TGTGCCAGCAGTTCCGTTCGAAGGACTTCCTACGAGCAGTACTTC

D: TRBD1
V: TRBV29-1
size: once
J: TRBJ2-7
CDR3: CSAVGTGERREQYF
DNA: TGCAGCGCTGTCGGCACAGGGGAAAGAAGGGAGCAGTACTTC

D: .
V: TRBV28
size: .
J: TRBJ2-7
CDR3: CASTVGVGHYEQYF
DNA: TGTGCCAGTACCGTCGGGGTGGGGCACTACGAGCAGTACTTC

D: .
V: TRBV4-3
size: .
J: TRBJ1-5
CDR3: CASSQVRSENQPQHF
DNA: TGCGCCAGCAGCCAAGTGAGATCGGAGAATCAGCCCCAGCATTTT

D: .
V: TRBV5-6
size: few
J: TRBJ2-1
CDR3: CASSSWGGANNEQFF
DNA: TGTGCCAGCAGCTCGTGGGGGGGGGCTAACAATGAGCAGTTCTTC

D: .
V: TRBV27
size: few
J: TRBJ2-5
CDR3: CAGSSGGRETQYF
DNA: TGTGCCGGCAGTTCCGGGGGTAGGGAGACCCAGTACTTC

D: TRBD1
V: TRBV4-1
size: .
J: TRBJ2-3
CDR3: CASSHSGGVGDTQYF
DNA: TGCGCCAGCAGCCACTCAGGGGGCGTAGGAGATACGCAGTATTTT

D: TRBD2
V: TRBV3-1
size: once
J: TRBJ2-3
CDR3: CASSQDRGGSGTDTQYF
DNA: TGTGCCAGCAGCCAAGACCGCGGGGGATCGGGCACAGATACGCAGTATTTT

D: TRBD1
V: TRBV15
size: few
J: TRBJ2-5
CDR3: CATSRPGGSETQYF
DNA: TGTGCCACCAGCAGGCCAGGGGGCTCAGAGACCCAGTACTTC

D: .
V: TRBV20-1
size: .
J: TRBJ2-7
CDR3: CSASAQGSYNEQYF
DNA: TGCAGTGCTAGTGCACAGGGTTCCTACAATGAGCAGTACTTC

D: TRBD2
V: TRBV9
size: .
J: TRBJ2-3
CDR3: CASSVDEAGADTQYF
DNA: TGTGCCAGCAGCGTAGATGAAGCGGGGGCGGATACGCAGTATTTT

D: .
V: TRBV4-3
size: once
J: TRBJ2-1
CDR3: CASSPGSKVREQFF
DNA: TGCGCCAGCAGCCCCGGGTCAAAAGTCAGGGAGCAGTTCTTC

D: .
V: TRBV7-2
size: .
J: TRBJ2-7
CDR3: CASSQHMTYEQYF
DNA: TGTGCCAGCAGTCAACACATGACCTACGAGCAGTACTTC

D: .
V: TRBV11-2
size: .
J: TRBJ2-7
CDR3: CASSRPPGQNSYEQYF
DNA: TGTGCCAGCAGCCGCCCCCCCGGACAGAATTCCTACGAGCAGTACTTC

D: TRBD2
V: TRBV12-3/TRBV12-4
size: few
J: TRBJ2-7
CDR3: CASSSTGTSGYYEQYF
DNA: TGTGCCAGCAGTTCTACCGGGACTAGCGGGTACTACGAGCAGTACTTC

D: .
V: TRBV18
size: .
J: TRBJ2-6
CDR3: CASSKNRPTTSGANVLTF
DNA: TGTGCCAGCTCTAAAAACAGACCTACAACCTCTGGGGCCAACGTCCTGACTTTC